This TCR beta chain is from a study of T cell changes during pregnancy in multiple sclerosis. This CDR3 region has 15 residues. The J segment lost 9 bases and the V segment lost 5 bases, leaving 5 bases of the junction unmatched. The germline gives CDR1 LGHNA, CDR2 YSLEER. This clone was counted a single time. Using immunoSEQ multiplex PCR, the repertoire was profiled, and TCRdb retains in-frame clones only, with some absent. The sample shows approximately 130,000 clones, roughly 95% of them seen only once. The sample was peripheral blood, taken after pregnancy. The rearrangement joins TRBV4-3 to TRBJ2-1, with TRBD2 matching 15 bases. The TCR comes from a female donor with multiple sclerosis, enrolled in a pregnancy study. The CDR3 sequence: CASSYGTSGRIEQFF. CDR3 coding DNA: TGCGCCAGCAGCTACGGGACTAGCGGGAGGATTGAGCAGTTCTTC.